One sample yielded the 26 T cell receptor beta chains listed below, sequenced in a study of blood T cell repertoires in COVID-19. Measured with immunoSEQ multiplex PCR; TCRdb has only the in-frame clones, and not every one. The data show hundreds of thousands of clones, approximately 87% seen once. Sequencing input: peripheral blood. Receptors originate from a woman aged 50 to 60 who had recovered from COVID-19.

This rearrangement joins TRBV10-3 to TRBJ2-1; a weak D match, TRBD2 (6 bases). The germline gives CDR1 ENHRY, CDR2 SYGVKD. This CDR3 contains 12 residues. Trimming removed 10 bases at V and 9 bases at J, with 16 bases between. CDR3 nucleotides: TGTGCCACCGCTGGGAGGCGGGGTGAGCAGTTCTTC. This gives the protein CATAGRRGEQFF.

The genes are TRBV5-6 and TRBJ1-1, with 9 nucleotides matching TRBD1. Germline lookup yields CDR1 SGHDT and CDR2 YYEEEE. CDR3 length equals 18 residues. With 0 bases clipped from V and 0 bases from J, the junction kept 9 bases outside the gene matches. The CDR3 loop reads CASSLVGQGLFMNTEAFF. As DNA, the CDR3 is TGTGCCAGCAGCTTGGTGGGACAGGGCCTGTTTATGAACACTGAAGCTTTCTTT.

The V call is TRBV6-6, the J call TRBJ1-2, with TRBD1 as a possible D gene (5 bases). The V gene's germline CDR1 is MNHNY and CDR2 SVGAGI (reference sequence). The CDR3 runs 14 residues. Trimming cost V 7 bases and J 0 bases, with 12 bases left between them. The CDR3 reads CASTPTGSNYGYTF. The CDR3 DNA reads TGTGCCAGCACCCCAACAGGCTCTAACTATGGCTACACCTTC.

The chain has TRBV6-1 and TRBJ2-4; tentative D call: TRBD1 (5 bases). The CDR3 spans 15 residues. With 0 bases removed from V and 3 bases from J, the gap between germline ends came to 9 bases. In germline, CDR1 is MNHNS, CDR2 SASEGT. This CDR3 is CASSEAYRLKNIQYF. In DNA form, the CDR3 reads TGTGCCAGCAGTGAAGCATACAGGCTCAAAAACATTCAGTACTTC.

This chain connects TRBV3-1 (or the pseudogene TRBV3-2) to TRBJ1-2, with TRBD1 identical over 7 bases. J was trimmed by 2 bases and V by 4 bases; bases with no gene match: 1. Germline V CDR1 and CDR2: LGHDT, YNNKEL (reference sequence). The CDR3 length is 13 residues. The CDR3 DNA follows: TGTGCCAGCAGCCTCAGGGGGAACTATGGCTACACCTTC. Translating gives CASSLRGNYGYTF.

V is TRBV6-1 and J is TRBJ2-5, with D possibly matching TRBD1 (5 bases). The CDR3 loop spans 15 amino acids. V shed 0 bases and J shed 5 bases, with 13 bases lying between them. CDR1 is MNHNS and CDR2 is SASEGT in the germline V gene. CDR3 protein: CASSEASRAWETQYF. The CDR3 DNA reads TGTGCCAGCAGTGAAGCAAGCAGGGCATGGGAGACCCAGTACTTC.

The chain combines TRBV7-2 with TRBJ1-2, with D possibly TRBD1 on 5 matching bases. The CDR3 runs to 13 residues. V lost 5 bases to trimming and J lost 0 bases, with 7 bases between them. Germline-derived CDR1 and CDR2 are SGHTA and FQGNSA. CDR3 DNA: TGTGCCAGCAGCACGGACACTAACTATGGCTACACCTTC. It encodes CASSTDTNYGYTF.

The chain employs TRBV19 and TRBJ2-5, with 12 bases fitting TRBD2. This CDR3 is built from 15 residues. Germline-derived CDR1 and CDR2 are LNHDA and SQIVND (reference sequence). Trimming cost V 3 bases and J 5 bases; bases outside gene matches: 4. The CDR3 is CASSIPTSGRETQYF. The CDR3 DNA is TGTGCCAGTAGTATTCCCACTAGCGGGAGGGAGACCCAGTACTTC.

The rearrangement links TRBV21-1 to TRBJ2-3; the DNA was not compared with TRBD2, the D call given in the table. TRBV21-1 is noted as a pseudogene. The CDR3 consists of 12 residues. For the CDR3, the DNA is TGTGCCAGCAGCGGACGGGGGGCTACGCAGTATTTT. It translates to CASSGRGATQYF.

J is TRBJ2-7 and V is TRBV7-2; no firm D call. Germline-derived CDR1 and CDR2 are SGHTA and FQGNSA. Trimming shortened V by 1 base and J by 5 bases, and 21 bases separated the two germline ends. CDR3 size: 17 residues. In DNA form, the CDR3 reads TGTGCCAGCAGCTTAGTTGGCCCCGGTCGGGTCGACCACGAGCAGTACTTC. Amino acids: CASSLVGPGRVDHEQYF.

The chain has TRBV18 and TRBJ1-3; 8 bases are shared with TRBD1. The germline V gene encodes CDR1 KGHSH and CDR2 LQKENI. With V trimmed by 8 bases and J by 0 bases, 9 bases remained unmatched. CDR3 length: 16 amino acids. The CDR3 nucleotides are TGTGCCAGCCACGGACAGGGAGCAACCTCTGGAAACACCATATATTTT. Encoded protein: CASHGQGATSGNTIYF.

The V call is TRBV5-6, the J call TRBJ2-5; D is possibly TRBD2 (6 bases). This CDR3 region has 13 residues. V gave up 4 bases and J gave up 5 bases, with 12 bases separating them. CDR1 SGHDT and CDR2 YYEEEE come from the germline V gene. This CDR3 reads CASSHQGGETQYF. The CDR3 DNA follows: TGTGCCAGCAGCCACCAGGGAGGCGAGACCCAGTACTTC.

This clone was counted between two and nine times. The V gene is TRBV4-3, the J gene TRBJ2-7; 7 nucleotides match TRBD2. Germline V gene lookup returns CDR1 LGHNA and CDR2 YSLEER. The CDR3 has 13 amino acids. The ends lost 4 bases at V and 0 bases at J; junction bases unmatched: 0. The CDR3 here is CASSREGSYEQYF. The CDR3 region has the DNA TGCGCCAGCAGCCGGGAGGGCTCCTACGAGCAGTACTTC.

This chain uses TRBV5-1 with TRBJ2-6; TRBD1 agrees at 9 bases. After removal of 6 bases from V and 4 bases from J, the junction contained 5 bases not matched to a gene. The CDR3 consists of 15 residues. Germline V gene sequence: CDR1 SGHRS, CDR2 YFSETQ. CDR3 nucleotide sequence: TGCGCCAGCACAATACAGGGGGCAGGGGCCAACGTCCTGACTTTC. Residues: CASTIQGAGANVLTF.

This sequence joins TRBV4-3 and TRBJ2-3, with D uncertain. V lost 1 base and J lost 6, with 14 bases in between. CDR3 size: 15 residues. Germline CDR1 is LGHNA and CDR2 is YSLEER. The CDR3 DNA reads as TGCGCCAGCAGCCAAGCTAGTAATGAGTGGGATACGCAGTATTTT. This sequence encodes CASSQASNEWDTQYF.

The chain recombines TRBV7-2 with TRBJ2-1; D perhaps matches TRBD2 (6 bases). V was clipped by 0 bases and J by 1 base, with 10 bases between them. The CDR3 covers 16 residues. Looked up from germline, CDR1 is SGHTA and CDR2 is FQGNSA. This chain's CDR3 is CASSLAIGTSYNEQFF. The CDR3 DNA is TGTGCCAGCAGCTTAGCCATAGGGACTTCCTACAATGAGCAGTTCTTC.

The rearrangement uses TRBV6-1 and TRBJ1-6; the match to TRBD1 covers 8 bases. The CDR3 covers 15 residues. V shed 1 base, J shed 5 bases, and the junction held 1 base outside the gene matches. Germline V lookup: CDR1 MNHNS, CDR2 SASEGT. CDR3 residues: CASSEGDRHNSPLHF. The CDR3 DNA reads TGTGCCAGCAGTGAAGGGGACAGGCATAATTCACCCCTCCACTTT.

The V gene is TRBV5-1, the J gene TRBJ1-4; 8 positions match TRBD1. Germline CDR1 is SGHRS and CDR2 is YFSETQ. V lost 4 bases and J lost 8; bases outside the gene matches: 19. The CDR3 covers 18 residues. CDR3 region: CASSPNPTGAYRREKLFF. CDR3 coding DNA: TGCGCCAGCAGCCCCAACCCGACAGGGGCCTATCGAAGAGAAAAACTGTTTTTT.

This sequence joins TRBV6-4 and TRBJ2-1; possible D gene TRBD2, 6 bases. Trimming stripped 3 bases from V and 4 bases from J, with 7 bases between. CDR1 is MRHNA and CDR2 is SNTAGT in the germline V gene. This CDR3 contains 13 residues. The CDR3 spells CASSEGGYNEQFF. CDR3 DNA sequence: TGTGCCAGCAGTGAGGGGGGTTACAATGAGCAGTTCTTC.

The CDR3: CASSLSGINGYTF. In DNA form, the CDR3 reads TGTGCCAGCAGTTTATCAGGGATCAATGGCTACACCTTC. This chain connects TRBV28 to TRBJ1-2; maybe TRBD1 (5 bases). The CDR3 runs 13 residues. Germline V gene data show CDR1 as MDHEN and CDR2 as SYDVKM. The V end lost 1 base, the J end lost 6 bases, and 9 bases lay between the germline ends.

The rearrangement links TRBV7-9 to TRBJ2-7, with 9 bases lining up with TRBD1. The ends lost 5 bases at V and 2 bases at J; junction bases unmatched: 4. This CDR3 region has 14 residues. Per the germline V gene, CDR1 is SEHNR and CDR2 is FQNEAQ (reference sequence). CDR3 bases: TGTGCCAGCAGCCCTCGGACAGGGGCCTACGAGCAGTACTTC. As protein: CASSPRTGAYEQYF.

This clone was seen once. The chain is built from TRBV7-3 and TRBJ1-1, with D hard to call. Trimming cost V 0 bases and J 1 base, with 12 bases left between them. Germline CDR1 SGHTA, CDR2 FQGTGA. CDR3 length: 16 residues. The CDR3 region is CASSLTLIRGNTEAFF. CDR3 nucleotides: TGTGCCAGCAGCTTAACACTAATTCGCGGGAACACTGAAGCTTTCTTT.

The chain joins TRBV5-1 to TRBJ2-7, with D tentatively TRBD2 (5 bases). CDR3 length equals 12 residues. The V end lost 3 bases, the J end lost 3 bases, and 7 bases lay between the germline ends. Germline values: CDR1 SGHRS, CDR2 YFSETQ. CDR3 nucleotide sequence: TGCGCCAGCAGCTCCGGGGTCTACGAGCAGTACTTC. It specifies CASSSGVYEQYF. The variable domain in full, with the rest retrieved from reference TRBV5-1 and TRBJ2-7, is KAGVTQTPRYLIKTRGQQVTLSCSPISGHRSVSWYQQTPGQGLQFLFEYFSETQRNKGNFPGRFSGRQFSNSRSEMNVSTLELGDSALYLCASSSGVYEQYFGPGTRLTVT.

V usage is TRBV29-1 and J usage is TRBJ2-7; D is perhaps TRBD2 (5 bases). The CDR3 consists of 16 residues. Between the trimmed V and J ends, which lost 0 bases and 0 bases, there was a span of 15 bases. Germline values: CDR1 SQVTM, CDR2 ANQGSEA. DNA of the CDR3: TGCAGCGTTGAAGATCGGAGCGGAAGCGCCTCCTACGAGCAGTACTTC. This gives the protein CSVEDRSGSASYEQYF.

The V and J genes are TRBV18 and TRBJ1-2, with 10 bases that match TRBD1. V dropped 1 base and J dropped 0; count of bases not matched to a gene: 5. The CDR3 runs to 17 residues. In germline, CDR1 is KGHSH, CDR2 LQKENI. CDR3 sequence reads: CASSPQSGTGANYGYTF. The DNA for the CDR3 is TGTGCCAGCTCACCACAATCCGGGACAGGGGCTAACTATGGCTACACCTTC.

The chain uses TRBV21-1 and TRBJ2-7; the listed D gene, TRBD1, was not tested against the DNA. TRBV21-1 is described as a pseudogene. The CDR3 has 15 amino acids. The CDR3 here is CASSKVSPTGHEQYF. CDR3 bases: TGTGCCAGCAGCAAAGTTAGCCCGACAGGACACGAGCAGTACTTC.